The next 27 T cell receptor beta chains were all read from a single sample in a study of graft-versus-host responses after intestinal transplantation. Antigen specificity for these receptors is unknown. Assay used: immunoSEQ multiplex PCR; TCRdb lists only in-frame clones, some missing. The data contain about 90,000 clones, roughly nine tenths of them singletons. This specimen was unstimulated CD4+ T cells sorted from spleen or lymph node cells, taken before transplant. Receptor source: a human donor who was the organ donor for an intestinal transplant.

This rearrangement joins TRBV6-6 to TRBJ2-7; 8 nucleotides align to TRBD2. The CDR3 consists of 13 residues. The germline V gene has CDR1 MNHNY and CDR2 SVGAGI (reference sequence). After removal of 11 bases from V and 6 bases from J, the junction contained 12 bases not matched to a gene. CDR3 region: CAGREGARGEQYF. For the CDR3, the DNA is TGTGCCGGACGGGAGGGAGCCCGCGGCGAGCAGTACTTC.

This clone occurred once. The V call is TRBV29-1, the J call TRBJ2-5, with 8 bases fitting TRBD1. The length of the CDR3 is 15 residues. Germline CDR1 SQVTM, CDR2 ANQGSEA. Trimming at V came to 6 bases and at J to 5 bases, leaving 14 bases not matched to a gene. The chain's CDR3 is CSVAARQGAEETQYF. The CDR3 region has the DNA TGCAGCGTCGCAGCTCGGCAGGGGGCGGAGGAGACCCAGTACTTC.

A few counts support this clone. The chain has TRBV30 and TRBJ2-3; 11 bases align to TRBD2. The V gene end was trimmed by 7 bases and the J gene end by 8 bases; junction bases not matched to a gene: 11. Germline CDR1 and CDR2: GTSNPN and SVGIG (reference sequence). The CDR3 totals 14 residues. CDR3: CASGLADPQGTQYF. The CDR3 DNA sequence: TGTGCCTCGGGACTAGCGGACCCACAAGGTACGCAGTATTTT.

This chain connects TRBV30 to TRBJ2-7; the D is unclear. V dropped 4 bases and J dropped 3 bases, with 13 bases sitting between them. CDR3 length equals 13 residues. The germline V gene has CDR1 GTSNPN and CDR2 SVGIG (reference sequence). CDR3 sequence (DNA): TGTGCCTGGACCAGAGGTATGGGCTACGAGCAGTACTTC. Translated, it gives CAWTRGMGYEQYF.

V usage is TRBV5-4 and J usage is TRBJ1-4; no clear D gene. This CDR3 comprises 13 residues. The ends were cut back, 1 base at V and 7 bases at J, with 8 bases in the middle. Looked up from germline, CDR1 is SGHNT and CDR2 is YYREEE (reference sequence). The CDR3 is CASSLRGGEKLFF. The CDR3 DNA is TGTGCCAGCAGCTTGCGGGGAGGTGAAAAACTGTTTTTT.

The chain uses TRBV27 and TRBJ1-5, with D perhaps matching TRBD1 (6 bases). The CDR3 spans 15 residues. Germline V lookup: CDR1 MNHEY, CDR2 SMNVEV (reference sequence). Trimming cost V 6 bases and J 7 bases, with 19 bases left between them. As DNA, the CDR3 is TGTGCCAGCAGGCCAACCACAGGGATCTTCCAGCCCCAGCATTTT. Translation gives CASRPTTGIFQPQHF.

This clone was detected only once. The chain links TRBV6-4 to TRBJ2-5; 11 positions agree with TRBD2. Germline values: CDR1 MRHNA, CDR2 SNTAGT. This CDR3 is built from 17 residues. After removal of 10 bases from V and 1 base from J, the junction contained 14 bases not matched to a gene. The CDR3 DNA is TGTGCCACCAGAACCGGGACTAGCGGTAGGACCCAAGAGACCCAGTACTTC. Its translation is CATRTGTSGRTQETQYF.

The rearrangement links TRBV15 to TRBJ2-7; D is undetermined. V was trimmed by 2 bases and J by 5 bases, leaving 13 bases between them. CDR3 length: 14 amino acids. Looked up from germline, CDR1 is LNHNV and CDR2 is YYDKDF (reference sequence). CDR3 amino acids: CATSRLTVVNEQYF. CDR3 sequence (DNA): TGTGCCACCAGCAGACTCACGGTGGTGAACGAGCAGTACTTC.

V is TRBV5-6 and J is TRBJ1-4; TRBD1 agrees at 7 bases. Germline V CDR1 and CDR2: SGHDT, YYEEEE. Losses at the gene ends were 5 bases for V and 4 bases for J; bases not matched to a gene: 5. There are 14 residues in the CDR3. CDR3 residues: CASRPRQGNEKLFF. CDR3 coding DNA: TGTGCCAGCAGGCCCCGACAGGGTAATGAAAAACTGTTTTTT.

This chain joins TRBV12-5 and TRBJ2-7; D gene unclear. V lost 0 bases, J lost 10 bases, and 10 bases lay in between. Germline V CDR1 and CDR2: LGHNT, FRNRAP. The CDR3 has 12 residues. CDR3: CASGLVSELQYF. DNA of the CDR3: TGTGCTAGTGGTTTGGTATCCGAGCTACAGTACTTC.

This clone was seen only a few times. The chain has TRBV27 and TRBJ1-2; TRBD1 aligns across 10 bases. Germline values: CDR1 MNHEY, CDR2 SMNVEV (reference sequence). The ends lost 2 bases at V and 2 bases at J; junction bases unmatched: 8. The length of the CDR3 is 17 residues. The chain's CDR3 is CASSLRGQGFMNYGYTF. DNA of the CDR3: TGTGCCAGCAGTTTAAGGGGACAGGGGTTCATGAACTATGGCTACACCTTC.

This clone occurred once. The J gene is TRBJ1-1, the V gene TRBV5-1; D may be TRBD1 (6 bases). The CDR3 is made up of 15 amino acids. V was trimmed by 4 bases and J by 0 bases, leaving 13 bases between them. CDR1 is SGHRS, CDR2 YFSETQ, per germline. The CDR3 DNA is TGCGCCAGCAGCCTCCAAGGACAGATGAACACTGAAGCTTTCTTT. Translating gives CASSLQGQMNTEAFF.

The genes are TRBV2 and TRBJ2-5; tentative D call: TRBD2 (5 bases). Trimming cost V 2 bases and J 5 bases, with 9 bases left between them. In germline, CDR1 is SNHLY, CDR2 FYNNEI. The CDR3 totals 13 residues. CDR3 sequence (DNA): TGTGCCAGCAGTGAACGGCGGAGGGAGACCCAGTACTTC. Its translation is CASSERRRETQYF.

CDR3 loop: CASSRGGTGGNEQYF. CDR3 coding DNA: TGTGCCAGCAGCCGGGGGGGGACAGGGGGGAACGAGCAGTACTTC. J is TRBJ2-7 and V is TRBV7-2, with 11 bases identical to TRBD1. Trimming at V came to 5 bases and at J to 5 bases, leaving 8 bases not matched to a gene. Germline CDR1 is SGHTA and CDR2 is FQGNSA. The CDR3 has 15 residues.

The chain combines TRBV19 with TRBJ2-6; no firm D call. V gave up 5 bases and J gave up 0 bases, with 8 bases separating them. There are 15 residues in the CDR3. Germline values: CDR1 LNHDA, CDR2 SQIVND (reference sequence). The chain's CDR3 is CASSLSFSGANVLTF. The CDR3 DNA sequence: TGTGCCAGTAGTCTTAGCTTCTCTGGGGCCAACGTCCTGACTTTC.

The V gene is TRBV5-6, the J gene TRBJ1-3; the match to TRBD1 covers 8 bases. Looked up from germline, CDR1 is SGHDT and CDR2 is YYEEEE. Trimming cost V 2 bases and J 4 bases; bases outside gene matches: 5. The CDR3 contains 15 residues. The DNA for the CDR3 is TGTGCCAGCAGCTTCTCCAGGACAGGGGGAAACACCATATATTTT. Protein product: CASSFSRTGGNTIYF.

The chain couples TRBV5-4 to TRBJ2-7, with TRBD1 identical over 9 bases. This CDR3 comprises 14 residues. The V gene's germline CDR1 is SGHNT and CDR2 YYREEE (reference sequence). J was trimmed by 7 bases and V by 3 bases; bases with no gene match: 8. The CDR3 spells CASSSGTGFEEQYF. The CDR3, as DNA: TGTGCCAGCAGCTCCGGGACAGGGTTTGAAGAGCAGTACTTC.

This chain links TRBV7-9 with TRBJ1-1; D gene uncertain. Germline V gene lookup returns CDR1 SEHNR and CDR2 FQNEAQ (reference sequence). V was shortened by 10 bases and J by 0 bases, with 6 bases between the two germline ends. CDR3 size: 11 residues. The CDR3 DNA is TGTGCCACCTTCTTGAACACTGAAGCTTTCTTT. As protein: CATFLNTEAFF.

This clone was detected once. The V call is TRBV2, the J call TRBJ2-3; TRBD2 aligns across 10 bases. V trimming: 3 bases; J trimming: 6 bases; junction bases outside the gene matches: 15. CDR3 length equals 18 residues. Germline V gene sequence: CDR1 SNHLY, CDR2 FYNNEI. The CDR3 nucleotides read TGTGCCAGCAGTGAGAGATCGACTAGCGGGTGGACCAGGGATACGCAGTATTTT. This codes for CASSERSTSGWTRDTQYF.

A note on this clone: The junction does not match germline at one end; this may be a read error. The chain carries TRBV30 and TRBJ1-2; D is unresolved. The CDR3 runs to 13 residues. Germline values: CDR1 GTSNPN, CDR2 SVGIG (reference sequence). In nucleotides, the CDR3 is TGTGCCTGGAATCCCCGCCCGGGTCGGCCCGTTGACTTC. Translating gives CAWNPRPGRPVDF.

The chain employs TRBV27 and TRBJ2-1, with 9 bases lining up with TRBD2. With 2 bases clipped from V and 7 bases from J, the junction kept 6 bases outside the gene matches. This CDR3 is built from 15 residues. Per germline, CDR1 MNHEY and CDR2 SMNVEV (reference sequence). The CDR3 DNA is TGTGCCAGCAGTTTAAGGGTAGCGGGAGAGAATGAGCAGTTCTTC. As protein: CASSLRVAGENEQFF.

Here the CDR3 DNA reads TGCGCCAGCAGGCTGGACATGGGATGGGACACTGAAGCTTTCTTT. Translation: CASRLDMGWDTEAFF. The chain has TRBV5-1 and TRBJ1-1, with D possibly TRBD1 on 5 matching bases. This CDR3 has 15 residues. In germline, CDR1 is SGHRS, CDR2 YFSETQ. With 5 bases removed from V and 3 bases from J, the gap between germline ends came to 17 bases.

The rearrangement joins TRBV30 to TRBJ1-6; TRBD1 matches 9 bases. The CDR3 runs 14 residues. The germline V gene encodes CDR1 GTSNPN and CDR2 SVGIG (reference sequence). V dropped 2 bases and J dropped 10; count of bases not matched to a gene: 6. The CDR3 nucleotides read TGTGCCTGGAGTACGGGACAGGGTGAGTCACCCCTCCACTTT. Translating gives CAWSTGQGESPLHF.

This chain connects TRBV7-2 to TRBJ2-2; 7 bases are a match to TRBD2. CDR3 length: 17 residues. Germline-derived CDR1 and CDR2 are SGHTA and FQGNSA. The V segment lost 1 base and the J segment 1 base; nucleotides outside the gene matches: 6. CDR3 sequence: CASSLGPGRENTGELFF. DNA of the CDR3: TGTGCCAGCAGCTTAGGGCCGGGGAGGGAGAACACCGGGGAGCTGTTTTTT.

This clone occurred a few times. This sample also contains other DNA sequences that code for the same CDR3. This sequence joins TRBV30 and TRBJ1-5, with D unclear. Trimming removed 0 bases at V and 2 bases at J, with 5 bases between. This CDR3 is built from 13 residues. In germline, CDR1 is GTSNPN, CDR2 SVGIG (reference sequence). The CDR3 nucleotides are TGTGCCTGGAGTGTAAGAGGCAATCAGCCCCAGCATTTT. Protein product: CAWSVRGNQPQHF.

This clone has only a few counts. Other DNA variants within this sample encode the same CDR3. The J gene is TRBJ1-5, the V gene TRBV4-3; no reliable D call. CDR3 size: 14 residues. CDR1 is LGHNA and CDR2 is YSLEER in the germline V gene. Trimming stripped 0 bases from V and 2 bases from J, with 5 bases between. CDR3 in DNA: TGCGCCAGCAGCCAAGATCGTGGCAATCAGCCCCAGCATTTT. Translated, it gives CASSQDRGNQPQHF.

This chain connects TRBV14 to TRBJ2-1; tentatively, D is TRBD2 (6 bases). The CDR3 covers 16 residues. The germline gives CDR1 SGHDN, CDR2 FVKESK. Trimming stripped 2 bases from V and 0 bases from J, with 11 bases between. Written as DNA, the CDR3 is TGTGCCAGCAGCCAAATCATCGGGAGCTCCTACAATGAGCAGTTCTTC. The encoded protein is CASSQIIGSSYNEQFF.